This section outlines one T cell receptor beta chain sequence together with its context. Its antigen remains unidentified. Within one base of it there is no much larger clone, and no base qualities were kept. CD4+CD25+CD127-/low cells were isolated as Tregs. Tregs, naive and memory CD4+ T cells from tumor, blood and ipsilateral draining lymph nodes of a few breast cancer patients underwent full-length TCR alpha and beta sequencing. Tumor tissue and lymph nodes from ipsilateral axillary dissection were perfused with PBS, minced and digested with collagenase I and hyaluronidase. Sorted cell populations were confirmed by FACS to exceed 90% purity. CDR1 and CDR2 (MNHEY, SVGEGT) derive from the germline V gene. The CDR3 numbers 16 residues from cysteine through phenylalanine. Of all the DNA, just the CDR3 is kept, 48 bases in frame from base 1. V has 5 bases trimmed and J has 8 bases trimmed; junction bases matching no gene number 10.

Full-length TCR variable regions were amplified by 5' RACE PCR with constant-region reverse primers, and semi-nested PCR with Nested Universal Primer A was subsequently performed. The ReliaPrep RNA Cell Miniprep System was used to extract total RNA, which was then reverse transcribed into 5'RACE-ready cDNA with the SMARTer RACE 5'/3' Kit. Multiplex adaptors were used to barcode the full-length TCR alpha and beta libraries, which were then sequenced on an Illumina MiSeq. The authors' analysis ran thus. For each of nine subset-tissue groups, sequencing data from the five patients were combined, and the groups were compared by unsupervised clustering of TCR gene usage. Repertoire similarity was calculated with the Morisita-Horn index, weighting shared sequences by their contribution to each repertoire. TCRdb cleaned the public reads at Q25 with fastp, built clones with MiXCR and kept in-frame beta chains. Identical CDR3 protein sequences are pooled into one entry, listed with their most common genes and DNA. TCRdb, not the authors, supplied the V and J calls. The sample includes more than 55,000 distinct CDR3 sequences, with around 21% observed a single time. The ten largest clones add up to about 2.9% of the sample.

These data come from a study (dated by TCRdb to between 2015 and 2017). About the study as a whole: Whether tumor-infiltrating Tregs in breast cancer are recruited from blood Tregs or converted in situ from other CD4+ T cell subsets was tested.

Beyond this particular receptor, the publication reports: The greatest overlap of tumor-infiltrating Treg TCR alpha and beta sequences was observed with tumor naive CD4+ T cells, followed by blood naive CD4+ T cells. The larger-cohort validation was restricted to a single TCR beta V-J rearrangement rather than whole repertoires. In terms of TCR gene usage, tumor memory CD4+ T cells clustered together with blood and lymph node memory CD4+ cells, as well as with lymph node naive CD4+ cells.

The receptor was isolated from a female donor with breast cancer. The rearranged segments are TRBV6-2 or TRBV6-3 and TRBJ2-1; 12 nucleotides in the junction match TRBD2. Specimen: tumor-infiltrating Tregs sorted from the breast tumor. For the CDR3, the sequence is CASSNYRTSGNHEQFF. The base sequence is TGTGCCAGCAGTAACTATCGGACTAGCGGGAACCATGAGCAGTTCTTC.